The 26 T cell receptor beta chains presented below share a single source sample, sequenced in a study of beta chain features in type 1 diabetes. The study's findings and limits: There was a moderate but significant shortening of TCRB CDR3s in all four CD4+ subsets of Type 1 diabetes patients.

The entirety of the isolated RNA underwent reverse transcription, so expressed TCRB transcripts were sequenced. Only in-frame clones appear in the TCRdb table, and some are missing; sequencing was by immunoSEQ multiplex PCR. The repertoire holds approximately 360,000 clones, with roughly 13% as singletons. These receptors lack a known antigen. Sequenced input: naive CD4+ T cells from blood. These receptors all stem from a woman under 30 with type 1 diabetes.

A few counts support this clone. This chain joins TRBV7-9 and TRBJ1-2; D may be TRBD1 (5 bases). CDR3 length: 12 residues. Germline V gives CDR1 SEHNR, CDR2 FQNEAQ (reference sequence). Trimming took 2 bases from V and 7 from J, leaving 8 bases between them. CDR3 sequence reads: CASSLRDSGYTF. DNA for the CDR3: TGTGCCAGCAGCTTACGGGACTCTGGCTACACCTTC.

The chain uses TRBV6-5 and TRBJ2-7; weak D call: TRBD1 (6 bases). The CDR3 contains 12 residues. Trimming took 6 bases from V and 7 from J, leaving 13 bases between them. Germline V gene data show CDR1 as MNHEY and CDR2 as SVGAGI. CDR3 DNA: TGTGCCAGCAGACAGGGCCCTATAGAGCAGTACTTC. It encodes CASRQGPIEQYF.

This chain joins TRBV5-1 and TRBJ1-5; weak D call: TRBD1 (5 bases). Germline assignment: CDR1 SGHRS and CDR2 YFSETQ. Trimming took off 4 bases at V and 7 bases at J, with 15 bases between the two ends. The CDR3 is made up of 14 amino acids. CDR3: CASSPGRGVQPQHF. CDR3 sequence (DNA): TGCGCCAGCAGCCCGGGACGGGGGGTACAGCCCCAGCATTTT.

Only a few counts were recorded for this clone. The genes are TRBV7-9 and TRBJ1-2; 8 bases are shared with TRBD1. J lost 8 bases, V lost 8 bases, and 7 bases had no gene match. The CDR3 spans 12 residues. The V gene's germline CDR1 is SEHNR and CDR2 FQNEAQ (reference sequence). The CDR3 sequence: CASDRGAGGYTF. The DNA of the CDR3 is TGTGCCAGCGACAGGGGAGCAGGCGGCTACACCTTC.

This clone has a handful of counts. This chain joins TRBV7-2 and TRBJ2-5; 14 bases are a match to TRBD2. V lost 2 bases and J lost 7; bases outside the gene matches: 9. Germline-derived CDR1 and CDR2 are SGHTA and FQGNSA. CDR3 length equals 17 residues. The CDR3 DNA is TGTGCCAGCAGCTTAACGACTAGCGGGAGGGCCGCGGGGACCCAGTACTTC. Translating gives CASSLTTSGRAAGTQYF.

This clone showed up just a few times. The CDR3 region is CASSLAGDYGYTF. CDR3 sequence (DNA): TGTGCCAGCAGTTTAGCAGGGGACTATGGCTACACCTTC. The chain links TRBV28 to TRBJ1-2; D might be TRBD1 (6 bases). The V end lost 2 bases, the J end lost 3 bases, and 7 bases lay between the germline ends. Germline V CDR1 and CDR2: MDHEN, SYDVKM. CDR3 length: 13 residues.

This sequence joins TRBV7-3 and TRBJ2-5, with 7 bases aligning to TRBD2. The CDR3 totals 15 residues. The V segment lost 6 bases and the J segment 5 bases; nucleotides outside the gene matches: 12. The germline V gene encodes CDR1 SGHTA and CDR2 FQGTGA. Here the CDR3 reads CASRPSGTGTETQYF. The CDR3 region has the DNA TGTGCCAGCAGGCCAAGCGGGACTGGTACGGAGACCCAGTACTTC.

This clone was counted only a few times. The genes are TRBV29-1 and TRBJ2-5; D not certain. Germline V gene data show CDR1 as SQVTM and CDR2 as ANQGSEA. Trimming removed 6 bases from V and 5 bases from J, with 19 bases in between. The CDR3 extends over 14 amino acids. CDR3 residues: CSVRPSTLLETQYF. DNA for the CDR3: TGCAGCGTCCGCCCTTCGACTCTTTTGGAGACCCAGTACTTC.

This clone occurred a few times. This chain uses TRBV5-6 with TRBJ2-7; 7 bases agree with TRBD2. The CDR3 sequence is 14 residues long. Germline V CDR1 and CDR2: SGHDT, YYEEEE. J lost 3 bases, V lost 2 bases, and 5 bases had no gene match. The CDR3 loop reads CASSFTTSDYEQYF. The CDR3 DNA sequence: TGTGCCAGCAGCTTTACAACTAGCGACTACGAGCAGTACTTC. Combining the CDR3 with reference TRBV5-6 and TRBJ2-7 gives the whole variable domain DAGVTQSPTHLIKTRGQQVTLRCSPKSGHDTVSWYQQALGQGPQFIFQYYEEEERQRGNFPDRFSGHQFPNYSSELNVNALLLGDSALYLCASSFTTSDYEQYFGPGTRLTVT.

The V gene is TRBV19, the J gene TRBJ1-2; D gene ambiguous. CDR1 is LNHDA, CDR2 SQIVND, per germline (reference sequence). V was clipped by 5 bases and J by 8 bases, with 9 bases between them. The CDR3 length is 11 residues. For the CDR3, the DNA is TGTGCCAGTAGTGTACCCGGGGGCTACACCTTC. Translation gives CASSVPGGYTF.

The rearrangement links TRBV4-1 to TRBJ2-5; 8 bases are shared with TRBD1. The CDR3 is 18 amino acids. The V segment lost 5 bases and the J segment 5 bases; nucleotides outside the gene matches: 19. Germline CDR1 MGHRA, CDR2 YSYEKL. CDR3 coding DNA: TGCGCCAGCAGCTTACCAATAACCCGGACAGGGTTCAGGGAGACCCAGTACTTC. The encoded protein is CASSLPITRTGFRETQYF.

The chain employs TRBV6-1 and TRBJ2-1; the D gene is possibly TRBD2 (6 bases). The germline V gene encodes CDR1 MNHNS and CDR2 SASEGT. The CDR3 is 16 amino acids. V lost 1 base and J 7 bases, leaving 17 bases between the germline ends. The CDR3 DNA reads as TGTGCCAGCAGTGAAGAAAGATCGGGGAGGCTGAATGAGCAGTTCTTC. Protein sequence: CASSEERSGRLNEQFF.

CDR3 amino acids: CASSPPRSSGNTIYF. CDR3 DNA sequence: TGTGCCAGCAGCCCACCCCGTAGCTCTGGAAACACCATATATTTT. V gene TRBV7-8 combines with J gene TRBJ1-3; D gene uncertain. This CDR3 has 15 amino acids. Trimming pared 5 bases from V and 0 bases from J, leaving 11 bases between. CDR1 is SGHVS, CDR2 FQNEAQ, per germline.

This clone was counted a few times. The chain joins TRBV5-6 to TRBJ2-7, with a tentative D call TRBD1 (5 bases). CDR3 size: 15 residues. Germline assignment: CDR1 SGHDT and CDR2 YYEEEE. Trimming removed 3 bases at V and 2 bases at J, with 15 bases between. DNA for the CDR3: TGTGCCAGCAGCTCGCAGGGAATTATAACCTACGAGCAGTACTTC. Its protein product is CASSSQGIITYEQYF.

J is TRBJ2-1 and V is TRBV28; possible D gene TRBD1, 5 bases. V was trimmed by 5 bases and J by 1 base, leaving 6 bases between them. This CDR3 comprises 13 residues. Germline V CDR1 and CDR2: MDHEN, SYDVKM. The CDR3 spells CASSQGSYNEQFF. CDR3 coding DNA: TGTGCCAGCAGTCAGGGTTCCTACAATGAGCAGTTCTTC.

This chain joins TRBV5-4 and TRBJ2-1; D gene uncertain. The CDR3 sequence is 11 residues long. The V gene's germline CDR1 is SGHNT and CDR2 YYREEE (reference sequence). The V end was cut by 5 bases, the J end by 5 bases, with 5 bases between. The CDR3 loop reads CASRTDNEQFF. CDR3 coding DNA: TGTGCCAGCAGGACTGACAATGAGCAGTTCTTC.

The gene calls are TRBV6-5 and TRBJ1-5; 7 nucleotides line up with TRBD1. There are 13 residues in the CDR3. Germline CDR1 and CDR2: MNHEY and SVGAGI. Trimming cost V 6 bases and J 6 bases; bases outside gene matches: 5. The CDR3 loop reads CASSPTGSQPQHF. Here the CDR3 DNA reads TGTGCCAGCAGCCCGACAGGGTCTCAGCCCCAGCATTTT.

This clone has just a few counts. The rearrangement uses TRBV7-9 and TRBJ1-4, with D possibly being TRBD1 (5 bases). CDR1 is SEHNR, CDR2 FQNEAQ, per germline (reference sequence). Between the trimmed V and J ends, which lost 0 bases and 8 bases, there was a span of 16 bases. This CDR3 region has 16 residues. CDR3 loop: CASSLASGLASEKLFF. Written as DNA, the CDR3 is TGTGCCAGCAGCTTAGCGTCGGGACTCGCGTCGGAAAAACTGTTTTTT.

This clone came up a few times. This CDR3 is CASSPGGRRGTDTQYF. The CDR3, as DNA: TGTGCCAGCAGCCCCGGTGGGAGGAGGGGCACAGATACGCAGTATTTT. The genes are TRBV28 and TRBJ2-3; D is possibly TRBD2 (6 bases). Trimming took off 6 bases at V and 1 base at J, with 17 bases between the two ends. Germline CDR1 reads MDHEN; CDR2 reads SYDVKM. The CDR3 runs to 16 residues.

This clone was detected only a few times. The chain joins TRBV18 to TRBJ2-1; D possibly corresponds to TRBD2 (5 bases). Germline values: CDR1 KGHSH, CDR2 LQKENI. This CDR3 has 15 amino acids. V dropped 2 bases and J dropped 1 base, with 9 bases sitting between them. CDR3 residues: CASSPMEDSYNEQFF. CDR3 sequence (DNA): TGTGCCAGCTCACCAATGGAGGATTCCTACAATGAGCAGTTCTTC. The full variable domain, completed using reference TRBV18 and TRBJ2-1, is NAGVMQNPRHLVRRRGQEARLRCSPMKGHSHVYWYRQLPEEGLKFMVYLQKENIIDESGMPKERFSAEFPKEGPSILRIQQVVRGDSAAYFCASSPMEDSYNEQFFGPGTRLTVL.

This clone was counted between two and nine times. The CDR3 nucleotides are TGTGCCATCAGTCCCGGGACAGGTAGTGTCTATTCACCCCTCCACTTT. This gives the protein CAISPGTGSVYSPLHF. J is TRBJ1-6 and V is TRBV10-3; 8 bases align to TRBD1. The CDR3 totals 16 residues. CDR1 is ENHRY, CDR2 SYGVKD, per germline. Trimming removed 5 bases from V and 8 bases from J; junction bases left unmatched: 11.

This clone was recorded a few times. This sequence joins TRBV5-4 and TRBJ2-1, with D possibly being TRBD2 (6 bases). Trimming took 3 bases from V and 4 from J, leaving 17 bases between them. The CDR3 totals 16 residues. Germline CDR1 and CDR2: SGHNT and YYREEE (reference sequence). The CDR3 reads CASSWGGSLPYNEQFF. CDR3 DNA sequence: TGTGCCAGCAGCTGGGGAGGATCGCTTCCTTACAATGAGCAGTTCTTC. Drawing the rest from reference TRBV5-4 and TRBJ2-1, the complete variable domain is ETGVTQSPTHLIKTRGQQVTLRCSSQSGHNTVSWYQQALGQGPQFIFQYYREEENGRGNFPPRFSGLQFPNYSSELNVNALELDDSALYLCASSWGGSLPYNEQFFGPGTRLTVL.

V is TRBV4-2 and J is TRBJ1-2; maybe TRBD1 (5 bases). V was pared by 3 bases and J by 3 bases, with 20 bases between. This CDR3 spans 17 amino acids. Germline V CDR1 and CDR2: LGHNA, YNFKEQ. The CDR3 spells CASSQDDPPGGYYGYTF. The DNA for the CDR3 is TGTGCCAGCAGCCAGGACGACCCCCCCGGGGGATACTATGGCTACACCTTC.

This clone was seen only a few times. The V and J genes are TRBV4-3 and TRBJ2-7; D gene uncertain. V lost 4 bases to trimming and J lost 7 bases, with 14 bases between them. In germline, CDR1 is LGHNA, CDR2 YSLEER. The CDR3 consists of 13 residues. CDR3 nucleotide sequence: TGCGCCAGCAGCCGAAACAGTCCCGGTGAGCAGTACTTC. Its protein is CASSRNSPGEQYF.

The chain links TRBV7-8 to TRBJ2-1; TRBD2 might be the D (6 bases). The germline V gene encodes CDR1 SGHVS and CDR2 FQNEAQ. Trimming removed 4 bases from V and 6 bases from J, with 19 bases in between. The CDR3 extends over 16 amino acids. The CDR3 reads CASSSLGAGYTNEQFF. For the CDR3, the DNA is TGTGCCAGCAGCTCCCTAGGGGCGGGGTATACCAATGAGCAGTTCTTC.

A few counts support this clone. The chain couples TRBV7-3 to TRBJ2-1; TRBD2 is a possible D gene (5 bases). The length of the CDR3 is 17 residues. Germline CDR1 and CDR2: SGHTA and FQGTGA. V lost 5 bases, J lost 10 bases, and 27 bases lay in between. The CDR3 protein is CASSVQAGSAPSGEQFF. In DNA, the CDR3 is TGTGCCAGCAGCGTTCAGGCGGGTAGTGCCCCCTCGGGCGAGCAGTTCTTC. Combining the CDR3 with reference TRBV7-3 and TRBJ2-1 gives the whole variable domain GAGVSQTPSNKVTEKGKYVELRCDPISGHTALYWYRQSLGQGPEFLIYFQGTGAADDSGLPNDRFFAVRPEGSVSTLKIQRTERGDSAVYLCASSVQAGSAPSGEQFFGPGTRLTVL.